The clone carrying this T cell receptor beta chain occurred a few times. Its antigen remains unidentified. The library came from three nested PCR rounds adapted from ARM-PCR protocols. One entry per CDR3 protein, called by TCRdb with MiXCR from the multiplex PCR reads. The sample has approximately 140,000 distinct CDR3 sequences; around 66% are singletons. This sample is drawn from a study of tumor and adjacent non-tumor tissue in lung cancer. Study-wide context: Histology: about a dozen adenocarcinoma, a couple of squamous cell carcinoma, 1 small cell lung cancer. Findings of the study overall: Tumor repertoires had a smaller top 100 clone share than normal lung. TCR diversity was significantly greater in tumor than normal lung tissue.

RNA was extracted from bulk tissue without any cell sorting. The ends were cut back, 2 bases at V and 4 bases at J, with 7 bases in the middle. Germline CDR1 reads MNHNY; CDR2 reads SVGAGI (reference sequence). The CDR3 is 13 amino acids. The chain uses TRBV6-6 and TRBJ2-3; unclear D gene. The receptor comes from a man aged 55 to 70 with small cell lung cancer. Sequencing used lung tumor tissue. DNA of the CDR3: TGTGCCAGCAGTTACACTGATTCAGATACGCAGTATTTT. Its protein is CASSYTDSDTQYF.